Below are 32 T cell receptor beta chains sequenced from a single sample in a study of graft-versus-host responses after intestinal transplantation. Graft samples were processed, releasing intraepithelial and lamina propria lymphocytes. Profiled with immunoSEQ multiplex PCR; TCRdb holds only in-frame clones, not every one. The data contain about 63,000 clones, around 90% of them singletons. Sample: ileum tissue, taken approximately 56 weeks after transplant. The receptors come from a human patient who received an intestinal transplant, so some T cells may come from the graft donor.

The chain has TRBV28 and TRBJ2-3; 7 bases map to TRBD2. This CDR3 contains 13 residues. Germline lookup yields CDR1 MDHEN and CDR2 SYDVKM. J was trimmed by 4 bases and V by 11 bases; bases with no gene match: 9. CDR3 bases: TGTGCCGGCCGGGAGGTGGGGTCAGATACGCAGTATTTT. It codes for CAGREVGSDTQYF.

The chain uses TRBV12-5 and TRBJ2-5, with 10 bases lining up with TRBD2. Trimming cost V 5 bases and J 8 bases; bases outside gene matches: 14. The CDR3 spans 16 residues. Germline V CDR1 and CDR2: LGHNT, FRNRAP. The CDR3 DNA reads as TGTGCTAGTGGTAACACCGGACTAGCGGAAAAAGGAACCCAGTACTTC. Its translation: CASGNTGLAEKGTQYF.

The genes are TRBV28 and TRBJ2-7; D unclear. Trimming left V 2 bases short and J 4 bases short, with 9 bases between. This CDR3 contains 13 residues. The germline CDR1 and CDR2 sequences are MDHEN and SYDVKM. The CDR3 sequence is CASSLKGSYEQYF. CDR3 nucleotide sequence: TGTGCCAGCAGTTTAAAGGGCAGTTACGAGCAGTACTTC.

This clone was observed a single time. The chain joins TRBV11-3 to TRBJ2-7; no definite D call. The V gene's germline CDR1 is SGHNT and CDR2 YENEEA. Trimming cost V 3 bases and J 6 bases, with 12 bases left between them. The CDR3 spans 13 residues. The CDR3 nucleotides read TGTGCCAGCAGCTTCATAGACTCTACCGAGCAGTACTTC. Protein: CASSFIDSTEQYF. Full variable domain (missing parts from reference TRBV11-3 and TRBJ2-7): EAGVVQSPRYKIIEKKQPVAFWCNPISGHNTLYWYLQNLGQGPELLIRYENEEAVDDSQLPKDRFSAERLKGVDSTLKIQPAELGDSAVYLCASSFIDSTEQYFGPGTRLTVT.

The gene calls are TRBV7-2 and TRBJ1-5; tentative D call: TRBD1 (6 bases). The germline V gene encodes CDR1 SGHTA and CDR2 FQGNSA. The CDR3 is made up of 15 amino acids. The V end was cut by 6 bases, the J end by 0 bases, with 12 bases between. The CDR3 region is CASRRQANSNQPQHF. The CDR3 DNA is TGTGCCAGCAGGCGACAGGCTAATAGCAATCAGCCCCAGCATTTT.

The chain employs TRBV14 and TRBJ2-2; D ambiguous. Germline CDR1 reads SGHDN; CDR2 reads FVKESK. The ends were cut back, 0 bases at V and 7 bases at J, with 6 bases in the middle. The CDR3 length is 13 residues. The CDR3 sequence is CASSQELVGELFF. CDR3 in DNA: TGTGCCAGCAGCCAAGAGTTGGTCGGGGAGCTGTTTTTT.

The gene calls are TRBV29-1 and TRBJ1-2; 10 nucleotides agree with TRBD1. With 6 bases clipped from V and 4 bases from J, the junction kept 8 bases outside the gene matches. The CDR3 contains 14 residues. Germline V gene data show CDR1 as SQVTM and CDR2 as ANQGSEA. The DNA of the CDR3 is TGCAGCGTCGAGAGGGGACAGGGGACCTATGGCTACACCTTC. Amino acid sequence: CSVERGQGTYGYTF.

The chain links TRBV11-2 to TRBJ2-5; unclear D gene. Germline V gene sequence: CDR1 SGHAT, CDR2 FQNNGV. The ends were cut back, 1 base at V and 2 bases at J, with 8 bases in the middle. The CDR3 is made up of 14 amino acids. CDR3 in DNA: TGTGCCAGCAGCTTAGTAGTTGAACAAGAGACCCAGTACTTC. Residues: CASSLVVEQETQYF.

The rearrangement joins TRBV6-5 to TRBJ2-2; TRBD1 agrees at 10 bases. This CDR3 is built from 14 residues. V trimming: 2 bases; J trimming: 6 bases; junction bases outside the gene matches: 0. Looked up from germline, CDR1 is MNHEY and CDR2 is SVGAGI. The CDR3 is CASSYGQGAGELFF. CDR3 nucleotide sequence: TGTGCCAGCAGTTACGGACAGGGGGCCGGGGAGCTGTTTTTT.

The chain joins TRBV6-1 to TRBJ1-1; no clear D gene. The CDR3 contains 15 residues. V gave up 3 bases and J gave up 3 bases, with 14 bases separating them. Germline lookup yields CDR1 MNHNS and CDR2 SASEGT. The CDR3 loop reads CASSDSLSPYTEAFF. As DNA, the CDR3 is TGTGCCAGCAGTGATAGCCTGAGCCCGTACACTGAAGCTTTCTTT.

This sequence joins TRBV6-5 and TRBJ1-2, with a weak D call TRBD1 (6 bases). CDR3 length equals 13 residues. The germline gives CDR1 MNHEY, CDR2 SVGAGI. V dropped 10 bases and J dropped 5 bases, with 17 bases sitting between them. The CDR3 spells CAIRSGTTYGYTF. CDR3 DNA: TGTGCCATCCGATCCGGGACAACTTATGGCTACACCTTC.

Remarks on this clone: A junction end diverges from the germline sequence, so it may reflect a read error. The chain uses TRBV11-2 and TRBJ2-7; TRBD2 aligns across 10 bases. CDR1 is SGHAT and CDR2 is FQNNGV in the germline V gene. The CDR3 is made up of 19 amino acids. As DNA, the CDR3 is TGTGCCAGCAGCTTAGATGCGAGGGGAGCGGGAGGGACTCCATACGAGCGGTACTTC. This translates into CASSLDARGAGGTPYERYF.

The rearrangement uses TRBV28 and TRBJ2-3, with D uncertain. Trimming stripped 5 bases from V and 0 bases from J, with 18 bases between. Germline loops: CDR1 MDHEN, CDR2 SYDVKM. This CDR3 spans 17 amino acids. The CDR3 spells CASSRTSKVLSTDTQYF. Here the CDR3 DNA reads TGTGCCAGCAGTCGGACGTCGAAGGTCCTCAGCACAGATACGCAGTATTTT.

The V gene is TRBV30, the J gene TRBJ2-3, with D perhaps TRBD2 (6 bases). Germline V CDR1 and CDR2: GTSNPN, SVGIG (reference sequence). Trimming removed 1 base at V and 4 bases at J, with 12 bases between. The CDR3 totals 14 residues. The CDR3 DNA reads as TGTGCCTGGAGTGCGGGACTTAGCCCAGATACGCAGTATTTT. Protein: CAWSAGLSPDTQYF. Together with reference TRBV30 and TRBJ2-3, the CDR3 gives the full variable domain: SQTIHQWPATLVQPVGSPLSLECTVEGTSNPNLYWYRQAAGRGLQLLFYSVGIGQISSEVPQNLSASRPQDRQFILSSKKLLLSDSGFYLCAWSAGLSPDTQYFGPGTRLTVL.

The chain couples TRBV29-1 to TRBJ2-7; D is tentatively TRBD1 or TRBD2 (5 bases each). V lost 6 bases, J lost 0 bases, and 15 bases lay in between. This CDR3 has 14 residues. Germline V gives CDR1 SQVTM, CDR2 ANQGSEA. The CDR3 region is CSVLGDATSYEQYF. The CDR3 bases are TGCAGCGTCCTGGGGGACGCGACCTCCTACGAGCAGTACTTC.

The V gene is TRBV5-5, the J gene TRBJ1-2; the match to TRBD1 covers 8 bases. The CDR3 covers 15 residues. J lost 1 base, V lost 3 bases, and 5 bases had no gene match. CDR1 and CDR2 from the germline V gene are SGHKS and YYEKEE (reference sequence). This CDR3 reads CASSSGQGLNYGYTF. The CDR3 coding sequence is TGTGCCAGCAGCTCCGGACAGGGCCTTAACTATGGCTACACCTTC.

This clone was recorded only once. Germline is not matched at one junction end, which may reflect a read error. The chain combines TRBV5-1 with TRBJ1-6; D gene ambiguous. CDR1 is SGHRS and CDR2 is YFSETQ in the germline V gene. This CDR3 is built from 14 residues. The CDR3 bases are TGCGCCAGCAGTGGCGCCAACTATAATTCACCCCCCCACTTT. Protein product: CASSGANYNSPPHF.

The rearrangement joins TRBV6-5 to TRBJ1-2; 11 bases align to TRBD1. V gave up 5 bases and J gave up 4 bases; unmatched junction bases: 0. In germline, CDR1 is MNHEY, CDR2 SVGAGI. The CDR3 sequence is 13 residues long. The CDR3 spells CASSGTGGYGYTF. The CDR3 region has the DNA TGTGCCAGCAGTGGGACAGGGGGCTATGGCTACACCTTC.

A single count supports this clone. The gene calls are TRBV5-6 and TRBJ2-1; 11 nucleotides align to TRBD2. CDR3 length equals 15 residues. V dropped 4 bases and J dropped 3; count of bases not matched to a gene: 3. Germline lookup yields CDR1 SGHDT and CDR2 YYEEEE. The CDR3 DNA sequence: TGTGCCAGCAGCCCCGGGACTAGCGGCTACAATGAGCAGTTCTTC. Translation gives CASSPGTSGYNEQFF.

The chain links TRBV4-1 to TRBJ2-7; 14 bases line up with TRBD2. Germline assignment: CDR1 MGHRA and CDR2 YSYEKL. V shed 0 bases, J shed 5 bases, and the junction held 3 bases outside the gene matches. The CDR3 length is 16 residues. This CDR3 reads CASSQEGLAGVDEQYF. In DNA, the CDR3 is TGCGCCAGCAGCCAAGAGGGACTAGCGGGAGTAGACGAGCAGTACTTC.

The gene calls are TRBV5-4 and TRBJ2-5; 10 bases agree with TRBD1. This CDR3 has 15 residues. The V and J ends lost 7 bases and 11 bases, in that order; junction bases with no gene match: 17. Germline V CDR1 and CDR2: SGHNT, YYREEE (reference sequence). Written as DNA, the CDR3 is TGTGCCAGCCGCCCCCCGGGACAGGGGATGGAAGAGCAGTACTTC. It encodes CASRPPGQGMEEQYF. Full variable domain (rest looked up from reference TRBV5-4 and TRBJ2-5): ETGVTQSPTHLIKTRGQQVTLRCSSQSGHNTVSWYQQALGQGPQFIFQYYREEENGRGNFPPRFSGLQFPNYSSELNVNALELDDSALYLCASRPPGQGMEEQYFGPGTRLLVL.

Note on this clone: One end of the junction fails to match germline, which may point to a read error. This chain links TRBV28 with TRBJ1-6, with 7 bases aligning to TRBD1. The CDR3 runs 18 residues. Germline assignment: CDR1 MDHEN and CDR2 SYDVKM. For the CDR3, the DNA is TGTGCCAGCAGTTTAGGAGGGTACAGGGGAGGTGAACATTCAGCCCTCCACTTT. Protein: CASSLGGYRGGEHSALHF. Full variable domain (outside the CDR3, taken from reference TRBV28 and TRBJ1-6): DVKVTQSSRYLVKRTGEKVFLECVQDMDHENMFWYRQDPGLGLRLIYFSYDVKMKEKGDIPEGYSVSREKKERFSLILESASTNQTSMYLCASSLGGYRGGEHSALHFGNGTRLTVT.

This chain uses TRBV11-2 with TRBJ1-4; D uncertain. The V gene's germline CDR1 is SGHAT and CDR2 FQNNGV. Trimming took 3 bases from V and 6 from J, leaving 14 bases between them. This CDR3 comprises 15 residues. The CDR3 here is CASSFGRFGDEKLFF. CDR3 DNA sequence: TGTGCCAGCAGCTTTGGACGTTTCGGAGATGAAAAACTGTTTTTT.

The chain recombines TRBV6-1 with TRBJ2-5, with D possibly being TRBD1 or TRBD2 (5 bases each). Germline CDR1 reads MNHNS; CDR2 reads SASEGT. Trimming cost V 5 bases and J 6 bases, with 16 bases left between them. This CDR3 contains 14 residues. CDR3 sequence: CASSPMGVGKTQYF. The CDR3 coding sequence is TGTGCCAGCAGTCCCATGGGGGTCGGGAAGACCCAGTACTTC.

The gene calls are TRBV5-1 and TRBJ1-2; D is undetermined. CDR1 and CDR2 (germline): SGHRS, YFSETQ. V lost 1 base, J lost 8 bases, and 21 bases lay in between. This CDR3 has 16 amino acids. CDR3 sequence (DNA): TGCGCCAGCAGCTTGAAGAGTGATATCATTAGTGAGGGCTACACCTTC. The encoded protein is CASSLKSDIISEGYTF.

J is TRBJ1-2 and V is TRBV5-5, with 8 bases aligning to TRBD1. CDR3 length: 16 residues. Germline V lookup: CDR1 SGHKS, CDR2 YYEKEE (reference sequence). J gave up 4 bases and V 0 bases, and 8 bases lay outside the gene matches. CDR3 sequence reads: CASSLVDRGVGYGYTF. The CDR3 DNA is TGTGCCAGCAGCTTGGTTGACAGGGGAGTGGGCTATGGCTACACCTTC.

This clone was observed once. J is TRBJ2-5 and V is TRBV4-1; 7 nucleotides align to TRBD1. The J segment lost 2 bases and the V segment lost 3 bases, leaving 9 bases of the junction unmatched. Germline lookup yields CDR1 MGHRA and CDR2 YSYEKL. The CDR3 length is 16 residues. This CDR3 is CASSQQEQGSQETQYF. CDR3 DNA sequence: TGCGCCAGCAGCCAGCAGGAACAGGGGTCTCAAGAGACCCAGTACTTC.

Written as DNA, the CDR3 is TGTGCCAGCAGCTTAGGCGTAGGCCAAGGGTACTTC. This codes for CASSLGVGQGYF. The rearrangement links TRBV7-9 to TRBJ2-5; D gene ambiguous. This CDR3 contains 12 residues. V dropped 1 base and J dropped 13 bases, with 13 bases sitting between them. The germline CDR1 and CDR2 sequences are SEHNR and FQNEAQ (reference sequence).

V is TRBV18 and J is TRBJ1-1; no clear D gene. The CDR3 is made up of 15 amino acids. CDR1 is KGHSH and CDR2 is LQKENI in the germline V gene. Trimming shortened V by 3 bases and J by 3 bases, and 14 bases separated the two germline ends. CDR3 residues: CASSPSLLADTEAFF. The CDR3 nucleotides read TGTGCCAGCTCACCGTCGCTGTTGGCCGACACTGAAGCTTTCTTT.

J is TRBJ2-1 and V is TRBV28, with no clear D. The V gene's germline CDR1 is MDHEN and CDR2 SYDVKM. V was clipped by 5 bases and J by 7 bases, with 9 bases between them. This CDR3 comprises 12 residues. The CDR3 nucleotides are TGTGCCAGCAGTCTAACTTGGAATGAGCAGTTCTTC. Translated, it gives CASSLTWNEQFF.

The genes are TRBV2 and TRBJ1-5, with 8 bases matching TRBD1. CDR1 and CDR2 (germline): SNHLY, FYNNEI. J was trimmed by 5 bases and V by 6 bases; bases with no gene match: 9. CDR3 length equals 15 residues. CDR3 DNA: TGTGCCAGCAGCCTAGAGGGACAGGTTCATCAGCCCCAGCATTTT. As protein: CASSLEGQVHQPQHF.

CDR3 amino acids: CASSIPAGGHNEQFF. The CDR3 nucleotides are TGTGCCAGTAGTATACCAGCGGGAGGCCACAATGAGCAGTTCTTC. V gene TRBV19 combines with J gene TRBJ2-1; TRBD2 matches at 9 bases. The V and J ends lost 2 bases and 5 bases, in that order; junction bases with no gene match: 4. The CDR3 extends over 15 amino acids. Per the germline V gene, CDR1 is LNHDA and CDR2 is SQIVND (reference sequence).